Shown below are 4 T cell receptor beta chains from a single sample sequenced in a study of persistence of HIV-infected CD4 T cells. Stimulation used 7.5 to 10 ug/mL lysate from CMV-infected fibroblasts. Responding CD4+ T cells were sorted by upregulation of both CD40 ligand and CD69. This was the immunoSEQ version 4 assay in survey mode. Clones were read by immunoSEQ multiplex PCR, and TCRdb kept only the in-frame ones, dropping some. Of 18,000 or so clones detected, approximately 78% appear once; the ten largest clones hold about 6.8%. Their antigen targets remain unknown. The sequencing here drew on CD4+ T cells sorted from PBMCs after roughly 17-hour stimulation, taken from a patient who received antiretroviral therapy. Receptors were obtained from an adult man with HIV who was CMV-seropositive.

The chain employs TRBV4-2 and TRBJ2-7; 8 nucleotides match TRBD2. Germline-derived CDR1 and CDR2 are LGHNA and YNFKEQ. This CDR3 has 15 amino acids. The J segment lost 5 bases and the V segment lost 4 bases, leaving 10 bases of the junction unmatched. The CDR3 DNA reads TGTGCCAGCAGCCTTTCAGCAGGGACTAGGAACGAGCAGTACTTC. Protein product: CASSLSAGTRNEQYF.

V usage is TRBV7-2 and J usage is TRBJ2-7; perhaps TRBD2 as D (6 bases). The CDR3 sequence is 14 residues long. CDR1 and CDR2 (germline): SGHTA, FQGNSA. The V end lost 5 bases, the J end lost 5 bases, and 16 bases lay between the germline ends. The CDR3 bases are TGTGCCAGCAGCCCCCTCGGAGGAGGGGACGAGCAGTACTTC. Translated: CASSPLGGGDEQYF.

A few counts support this clone. This chain links TRBV6-5 with TRBJ1-4; the D is unclear. This CDR3 is 14 amino acids long. Germline assignment: CDR1 MNHEY and CDR2 SVGAGI. The V gene lost 7 bases and the J gene lost 5 bases, with 14 bases spanning the gap. The CDR3 spells CASKRAGLNEKLFF. The CDR3, as DNA: TGTGCCAGCAAAAGGGCCGGCCTAAATGAAAAACTGTTTTTT.

The J gene is TRBJ1-1, the V gene TRBV19; TRBD1 matches at 7 bases. V dropped 5 bases and J dropped 2; count of bases not matched to a gene: 5. This CDR3 comprises 14 residues. Germline V gene data show CDR1 as LNHDA and CDR2 as SQIVND (reference sequence). For the CDR3, the DNA is TGTGCCAGTAGTGTGGGACAGACTAACACTGAAGCTTTCTTT. It specifies CASSVGQTNTEAFF.